Listed below are T cell receptor beta chains from one sample, sequenced in a study of blood T cell repertoires in COVID-19. Sequencing used immunoSEQ multiplex PCR; TCRdb keeps in-frame clones, though not all of them. The sample consists of some 350,000 clones, around 90% of them appearing once. Sequences were obtained from peripheral blood. The receptors shown here come from a young man with active or convalescent COVID-19. Both conserved end residues are part of each CDR3. Clone size is shown for a subset of rows, as once, few, many or a class of expanded clone.

clone_size,v_call,cdr3_aa
.,TRBV9,CASSLSTGTKAQYF
.,TRBV19,CASRTGGQPQHF
.,TRBV28,CASIQGLAGNEQFF
.,TRBV29-1,CSVDAGGEQYF
.,TRBV3-1/TRBV3-2,CASSQTSGGMEQYF
.,TRBV27,CASSLLSSYNSPLHF
.,TRBV29-1,CSVEDIQGSPPGSYNEQFF
.,TRBV4-3,CASSQERGGGNQPQHF
.,TRBV7-3,CASKETGLGYEQFF
.,TRBV2,CASREGRQNSPLHF
.,TRBV6-5,CASTSSYDARGYTF
.,TRBV11-2,CASIQGARGYNEQFF
.,TRBV2,CASRSDRAGANVLTF
.,TRBV11-2,CASSLGSRGVGEQYF
.,TRBV4-1,CASSTPGGSNIQYF
.,TRBV10-2,CASRTGGGSPLHF
few,TRBV7-2,CASSLDQGTAMKQFF
.,TRBV11-2,CASSPRGNFAPSSGNTIYF
once,TRBV18,CASSPIETEAKNIQYF
.,TRBV2,CASSGFSGMGEQYF
.,TRBV19,CASSPSTDNGYTF
.,TRBV9,CASSPRGGVRGTQYF
.,TRBV4-3,CASSQGGIYGTNEKLFF